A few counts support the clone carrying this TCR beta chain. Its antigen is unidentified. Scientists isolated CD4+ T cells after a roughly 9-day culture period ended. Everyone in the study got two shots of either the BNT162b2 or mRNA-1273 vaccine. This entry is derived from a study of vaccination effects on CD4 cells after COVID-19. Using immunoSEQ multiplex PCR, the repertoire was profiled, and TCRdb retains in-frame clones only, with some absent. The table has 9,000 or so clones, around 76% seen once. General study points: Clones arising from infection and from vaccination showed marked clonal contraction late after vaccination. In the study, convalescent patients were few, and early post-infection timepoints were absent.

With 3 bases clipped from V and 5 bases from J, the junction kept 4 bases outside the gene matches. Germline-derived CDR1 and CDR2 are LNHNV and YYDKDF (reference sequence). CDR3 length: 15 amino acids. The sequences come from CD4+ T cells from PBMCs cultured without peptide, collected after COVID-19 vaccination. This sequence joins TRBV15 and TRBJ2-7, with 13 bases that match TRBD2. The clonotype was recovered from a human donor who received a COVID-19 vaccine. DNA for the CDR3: TGTGCCACCAGCAGGGGAGGACTAGCGGGGGACGAGCAGTACTTC. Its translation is CATSRGGLAGDEQYF.